These 22 T cell receptor beta chains were all obtained from the same sample, sequenced in a study of shared clonotypes between healthy human individuals. Clones were sequenced by immunoSEQ multiplex PCR, and TCRdb holds only the in-frame ones, with some missing. Of about 2.4 million clones in the sample, more than 90% were seen once. Sample: naive CD4+ T cells sorted from blood. The subset: CD45RA+ positively selected. The receptors here all came from a man aged 18 to 29 in good health.

CDR3 region: CASSGNYNEQFF. CDR3 coding DNA: TGTGCCAGTAGCGGGAACTACAATGAGCAGTTCTTC. The V and J genes are TRBV19 and TRBJ2-1; possibly TRBD2 for D (5 bases). The germline CDR1 and CDR2 sequences are LNHDA and SQIVND (reference sequence). V was trimmed by 6 bases and J by 3 bases, leaving 6 bases between them. There are 12 residues in the CDR3.

Details on this clone: At the DNA level, this CDR3 is encoded by other sequences in the same sample as well. The chain carries TRBV5-4 and TRBJ2-7; 9 bases are shared with TRBD1. The V gene end was trimmed by 3 bases and the J gene end by 2 bases; junction bases not matched to a gene: 3. Germline V gene data show CDR1 as SGHNT and CDR2 as YYREEE (reference sequence). The CDR3 runs to 14 residues. CDR3 DNA: TGTGCCAGCAGCTCAGGGACAGGGACCTACGAGCAGTACTTC. Translated: CASSSGTGTYEQYF.

The rearrangement joins TRBV6-1 to TRBJ2-7; the D gene is possibly TRBD2 (6 bases). The CDR3 runs to 16 residues. Trimming removed 0 bases from V and 0 bases from J, with 12 bases in between. Germline V gene sequence: CDR1 MNHNS, CDR2 SASEGT. CDR3 DNA: TGTGCCAGCAGTGAAGCCCCGGGGGTGGGCTCCTACGAGCAGTACTTC. It specifies CASSEAPGVGSYEQYF.

CDR3 DNA: TGTGCCAGCAGCTCGGGGCAGAACACCGGGGAGCTGTTTTTT. This translates into CASSSGQNTGELFF. This chain uses TRBV5-4 with TRBJ2-2, with D possibly called TRBD1 or TRBD2 (5 bases each). The V gene's germline CDR1 is SGHNT and CDR2 YYREEE (reference sequence). V was shortened by 3 bases and J by 1 base, with 7 bases between the two germline ends. The CDR3 consists of 14 residues.

This rearrangement joins TRBV15 to TRBJ1-6, with D unclear. The CDR3 is made up of 13 amino acids. Germline V gene data show CDR1 as LNHNV and CDR2 as YYDKDF (reference sequence). The ends were cut back, 0 bases at V and 7 bases at J, with 4 bases in the middle. The CDR3 region has the DNA TGTGCCACCAGCAGAGATTTGAATTCACCCCTCCACTTT. Amino acids: CATSRDLNSPLHF.

The rearrangement uses TRBV19 and TRBJ2-6; 8 bases line up with TRBD1. With 1 base clipped from V and 2 bases from J, the junction kept 7 bases outside the gene matches. This CDR3 region has 18 residues. CDR1 is LNHDA, CDR2 SQIVND, per germline (reference sequence). This CDR3 reads CASSIGRQGATGANVLTF. DNA for the CDR3: TGTGCCAGTAGTATAGGTCGGCAGGGGGCGACTGGGGCCAACGTCCTGACTTTC.

The chain employs TRBV11-3 and TRBJ2-1; 9 bases line up with TRBD2. The CDR3 contains 17 residues. V lost 1 base, J lost 4 bases, and 8 bases stayed unmatched. Germline CDR1 is SGHNT and CDR2 is YENEEA. The CDR3 region is CASSLGSGGSWYNEQFF. CDR3 DNA: TGTGCCAGCAGCTTAGGCAGCGGGGGGTCGTGGTACAATGAGCAGTTCTTC.

The chain links TRBV27 to TRBJ2-7; D possibly corresponds to TRBD2 (6 bases). The CDR3 length is 14 residues. Trimming took off 3 bases at V and 0 bases at J, with 9 bases between the two ends. Germline V gene sequence: CDR1 MNHEY, CDR2 SMNVEV (reference sequence). The CDR3 bases are TGTGCCAGCAGTTTTAGCGGAAACTCCTACGAGCAGTACTTC. This translates into CASSFSGNSYEQYF.

To note about this clone: This sample includes further DNA sequences coding for the same CDR3. The V gene is TRBV7-2, the J gene TRBJ2-1, with TRBD2 matching over 9 bases. Germline CDR1 reads SGHTA; CDR2 reads FQGNSA. The CDR3 has 15 residues. V shed 1 base and J 4 bases; nucleotides not matched to a gene: 2. This CDR3 reads CASSLGLAGYNEQFF. The CDR3 DNA follows: TGTGCCAGCAGCTTAGGGCTAGCGGGGTACAATGAGCAGTTCTTC.

This clone was recorded only once. V gene TRBV30 combines with J gene TRBJ2-2; 11 bases map to TRBD1. The CDR3 length is 15 residues. J lost 6 bases, V lost 0 bases, and 3 bases had no gene match. The V gene's germline CDR1 is GTSNPN and CDR2 SVGIG (reference sequence). The DNA of the CDR3 is TGTGCCTGGAGTGTAGGACAGGGGGCACCCGGGGAGCTGTTTTTT. As protein: CAWSVGQGAPGELFF.

This clone was picked up a small number of times. The CDR3 DNA reads TGTGCCAGCACCAGGAGGGGAGGGAACACTGAAGCTTTCTTT. Translated, it gives CASTRRGGNTEAFF. The rearrangement links TRBV6-1 to TRBJ1-1; a weak D match, TRBD1 (5 bases). Between the trimmed V and J ends, which lost 7 bases and 1 base, there was a span of 13 bases. Germline CDR1 and CDR2: MNHNS and SASEGT. The CDR3 consists of 14 residues.

This clone has only one observation. The V gene is TRBV5-4, the J gene TRBJ1-6, with D perhaps TRBD1 (5 bases). CDR3 length equals 16 residues. The germline V gene has CDR1 SGHNT and CDR2 YYREEE (reference sequence). Trimming removed 0 bases at V and 5 bases at J, with 12 bases between. This CDR3 is CASSLAAGQNNSPLHF. CDR3 DNA: TGTGCCAGCAGCTTGGCCGCGGGGCAAAATAATTCACCCCTCCACTTT.

The CDR3 loop is CACGTSANTGELFF. CDR3 coding DNA: TGTGCCTGCGGGACTAGCGCGAACACCGGGGAGCTGTTTTTT. The rearrangement links TRBV19 to TRBJ2-2, with 10 bases lining up with TRBD2. Trimming cost V 11 bases and J 0 bases; bases outside gene matches: 3. This CDR3 is 14 amino acids long. Germline V gene sequence: CDR1 LNHDA, CDR2 SQIVND (reference sequence).

CDR3 region: CASKNQHGGSTDTQYF. The DNA of the CDR3 is TGTGCCAGCAAAAACCAACATGGCGGGAGCACAGATACGCAGTATTTT. This chain connects TRBV5-5 to TRBJ2-3; D is possibly TRBD2 (5 bases). From germline, CDR1 is SGHKS and CDR2 YYEKEE (reference sequence). This CDR3 contains 16 residues. Trimming took 6 bases from V and 0 from J, leaving 17 bases between them. Full variable domain (missing parts from reference TRBV5-5 and TRBJ2-3): DAGVTQSPTHLIKTRGQQVTLRCSPISGHKSVSWYQQVLGQGPQFIFQYYEKEERGRGNFPDRFSARQFPNYSSELNVNALLLGDSALYLCASKNQHGGSTDTQYFGPGTRLTVL.

The chain uses TRBV2 and TRBJ1-5; D ambiguous. Trimming stripped 7 bases from V and 6 bases from J, with 13 bases between. The length of the CDR3 is 13 residues. Germline CDR1 is SNHLY and CDR2 is FYNNEI. CDR3 nucleotides: TGTGCCAGCACCCCGGGGAATTCTCAGCCCCAGCATTTT. Translating it yields CASTPGNSQPQHF.

The CDR3 region has the DNA TGTGCCTGGACTCCGGGACAGGGCAAGCAAGATACGCAGTATTTT. Its translation is CAWTPGQGKQDTQYF. The chain recombines TRBV30 with TRBJ2-3; TRBD1 aligns across 9 bases. The CDR3 is made up of 15 amino acids. J lost 5 bases, V lost 4 bases, and 10 bases had no gene match. From germline, CDR1 is GTSNPN and CDR2 SVGIG (reference sequence).

Regarding this clone: At the DNA level, this CDR3 is encoded by other sequences in the same sample as well. V gene TRBV30 combines with J gene TRBJ1-6; TRBD1 agrees at 7 bases. The CDR3 contains 13 residues. Germline CDR1 is GTSNPN and CDR2 is SVGIG (reference sequence). V dropped 1 base and J dropped 9; count of bases not matched to a gene: 3. CDR3 protein: CAWSGQGGSPLHF. For the CDR3, the DNA is TGTGCCTGGAGTGGACAGGGCGGTTCACCCCTCCACTTT.

This chain uses TRBV28 with TRBJ1-6; D gene ambiguous. The germline V and J ends were trimmed by 3 bases and 9 bases, with 6 bases remaining between them. The CDR3 is 12 residues long. Germline V gives CDR1 MDHEN, CDR2 SYDVKM. The CDR3: CASSLIGSPLHF. CDR3 nucleotides: TGTGCCAGCAGTTTGATAGGTTCACCCCTCCACTTT.

The chain carries TRBV7-2 and TRBJ1-1, with TRBD1 matching 7 bases. Germline CDR1 and CDR2: SGHTA and FQGNSA. CDR3 length equals 14 residues. J gave up 4 bases and V 5 bases, and 7 bases lay outside the gene matches. In DNA, the CDR3 is TGTGCCAGCAGCCCGTCGACAGGGAGCACTGAAGCTTTCTTT. Amino acid sequence: CASSPSTGSTEAFF. Filled out from reference TRBV7-2 and TRBJ1-1, the complete variable domain reads GAGVSQSPSNKVTEKGKDVELRCDPISGHTALYWYRQSLGQGLEFLIYFQGNSAPDKSGLPSDRFSAERTGGSVSTLTIQRTQQEDSAVYLCASSPSTGSTEAFFGQGTRLTVV.

V is TRBV2 and J is TRBJ2-5; D ambiguous. Trimming left V 7 bases short and J 2 bases short, with 11 bases between. The CDR3 spans 13 residues. Germline V gene sequence: CDR1 SNHLY, CDR2 FYNNEI. The CDR3 loop is CASTRGVQETQYF. CDR3 DNA: TGTGCCAGCACCCGAGGAGTTCAAGAGACCCAGTACTTC.

This rearrangement joins TRBV7-6 to TRBJ2-1; D not resolved. The ends were cut back, 1 base at V and 8 bases at J, with 6 bases in the middle. Germline lookup yields CDR1 SGHVS and CDR2 FNYEAQ. The CDR3 has 12 amino acids. The chain's CDR3 is CASSLGTDEQFF. DNA of the CDR3: TGTGCCAGCAGCTTAGGAACGGATGAGCAGTTCTTC. Variable domain in full (rest from reference TRBV7-6 and TRBJ2-1): GAGVSQSPRYKVTKRGQDVALRCDPISGHVSLYWYRQALGQGPEFLTYFNYEAQQDKSGLPNDRFSAERPEGSISTLTIQRTEQRDSAMYRCASSLGTDEQFFGPGTRLTVL.

V usage is TRBV7-9 and J usage is TRBJ1-1; D is undetermined. This CDR3 region has 15 residues. V gave up 1 base and J gave up 0 bases, with 9 bases separating them. Germline V CDR1 and CDR2: SEHNR, FQNEAQ (reference sequence). CDR3 amino acids: CASSLVPGMNTEAFF. CDR3 in DNA: TGTGCCAGCAGCTTAGTTCCGGGAATGAACACTGAAGCTTTCTTT.